This T cell receptor (beta chain) was obtained from a study of blood T cell repertoires in COVID-19. Study-wide context: Nucleic acid was either cDNA or gDNA, and it came from T cells, B-cell-depleted T cells, or PBMCs.

Germline loops: CDR1 WNHNN, CDR2 SYGVQD (reference sequence). V lost 0 bases and J lost 4, with 13 bases in between. The CDR3 has 16 amino acids. Participants came from roughly 23 US areas, aged roughly 18 to 95 years. Assay used: immunoSEQ multiplex PCR; TCRdb lists only in-frame clones, some missing. The sample yields approximately 230,000 clones, 85% to 90% seen once. This sequence originates from a woman aged 25 to 45 who had recovered from COVID-19. The rearrangement uses TRBV10-1 and TRBJ1-3; D remains unclear. Sequencing input: PBMCs or T cells enriched from blood (not recorded which). The CDR3 sequence: CASSESRAAGGNTIYF. CDR3 nucleotide sequence: TGCGCCAGCAGTGAGTCGAGGGCAGCAGGAGGAAACACCATATATTTT.